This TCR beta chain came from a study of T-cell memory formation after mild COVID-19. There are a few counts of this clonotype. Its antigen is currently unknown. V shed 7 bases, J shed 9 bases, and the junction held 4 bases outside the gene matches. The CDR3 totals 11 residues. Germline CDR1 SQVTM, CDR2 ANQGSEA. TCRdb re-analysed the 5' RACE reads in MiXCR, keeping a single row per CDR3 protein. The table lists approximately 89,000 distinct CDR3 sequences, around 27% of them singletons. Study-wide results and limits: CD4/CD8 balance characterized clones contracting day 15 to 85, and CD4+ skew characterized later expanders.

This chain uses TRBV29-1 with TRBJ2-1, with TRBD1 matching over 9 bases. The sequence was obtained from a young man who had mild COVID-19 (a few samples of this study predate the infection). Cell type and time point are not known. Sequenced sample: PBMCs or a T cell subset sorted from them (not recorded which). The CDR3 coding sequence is TGCAGCGCCGGACAGGGGCCTGAGCAGTTCTTC. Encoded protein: CSAGQGPEQFF.